These T cell receptor beta chains were read from a single sample in a study of blood T cell repertoires in COVID-19. Here immunoSEQ multiplex PCR was the method, and the copy in TCRdb shows in-frame clones only, minus some. The data show roughly 220,000 clones, with roughly 80% seen just once and about 1.3% held by the top ten. The source material was PBMCs or T cells enriched from blood (not recorded which). These receptors were collected from a woman aged 35 to 49 with acute COVID-19. Both conserved end residues are part of each CDR3. D genes are given only for firm matches. Size tells how often a clone was seen (once, few, many) or the class of an expanded clone, and some rows leave it out.

d_call,v_call,j_call,clone_size,cdr3_nt,cdr3_aa
TRBD2,TRBV5-5,TRBJ2-1,.,TGTGCCAGCAGCTTGGAAGGACTAGCGGGAGGGGGGAATGAGCAGTTCTTC,CASSLEGLAGGGNEQFF
TRBD1,TRBV7-8,TRBJ1-2,.,TGTGCCAGCAGCGGACAGGGTGCTAACTATGGCTACACCTTC,CASSGQGANYGYTF
.,TRBV20-1,TRBJ1-3,.,TGCAGTGCCAGTGGGGGGACAGGAAACACCATATATTTT,CSASGGTGNTIYF
TRBD1,TRBV27,TRBJ1-2,.,TGTGCCAGCAGAACCACCCGACAGGGGCATCGCTACACCTTC,CASRTTRQGHRYTF
.,TRBV6-6,TRBJ1-4,.,TGTGCCAGCACCTTAATGGCGGCGGGCAAACTGTTTTTT,CASTLMAAGKLFF
TRBD1,TRBV5-6,TRBJ2-5,.,TGTGCCAGCAGCCCGGACAGGGAACAAGAGACCCAGTACTTC,CASSPDREQETQYF
.,TRBV29-1,TRBJ1-5,.,TGCAGCGTTGAAGGGGCAGGGAAAGGTCAGCCCCAGCATTTT,CSVEGAGKGQPQHF
.,TRBV27,TRBJ2-3,once,TGTGCCAGCAGTTCGTGGAGTACGCAGTATTTT,CASSSWSTQYF
.,TRBV5-6,TRBJ1-2,.,TGTGCCAGCAGCTTGGATTCAGTCTACACCTTC,CASSLDSVYTF
.,TRBV2,TRBJ1-4,.,TGTGCCAGCAGTGAAGAGTCCGGGCGGGTGGTTGGAAAACTGTTTTTT,CASSEESGRVVGKLFF
TRBD2,TRBV7-3,TRBJ2-2,.,TGTGCCAGCAGCCCTGGGGGAGGGACCGGGGAGCTGTTTTTT,CASSPGGGTGELFF
TRBD1,TRBV2,TRBJ1-2,.,TGCACAAAAAGAAAGAGCCCCGGACAGGGGGAGGCCTATGGCTACACCTTC,CTKRKSPGQGEAYGYTF
.,TRBV7-9,TRBJ2-7,.,TGTGCCAGCAGCCCCCAGGGGTTTCAGGGGAGCTCCTACGAGCAGTACTTC,CASSPQGFQGSSYEQYF
TRBD2,TRBV5-6,TRBJ2-5,.,TGTGCCAGCAGCTTGGCCAAGCGCGGGGGACTGTACCAAGAGACCCAGTACTTC,CASSLAKRGGLYQETQYF
.,TRBV19,TRBJ1-3,few,TGTGCCAGTAGCCGGGGGGGCTCTGGAAACACCATATATTTT,CASSRGGSGNTIYF
TRBD2,TRBV7-2,TRBJ2-5,.,TGTGCCAGCAGCCAAGGACTAGCGGGGGGGCCGGGGGAGACCCAGTACTTC,CASSQGLAGGPGETQYF